This T cell receptor (beta chain) was documented in a study of CD8 T cells in Susac syndrome (dated by TCRdb to about 2019). The study in broad terms: Of the Susac syndrome patients who were sequenced, 5 or 6 had clinically active disease and eight were in clinical remission. At blood withdrawal, Susac syndrome patients were therapy-naive, treated with corticosteroids (with IVIg additionally given to some), or treated with IVIg alone. Whether CD8+ T cell activation and differentiation in Susac syndrome was antigen driven was tested using repertoire sequencing.

High-throughput TCR beta sequencing profiled peripheral blood CD8+ and CD4+ T cells from healthy donors, Susac syndrome patients and multiple sclerosis patients. The Susac syndrome patients fulfilled recently defined diagnostic criteria for either definite or probable disease. Bulk CD8+ and CD4+ T cells were purified by magnetic negative isolation, whereas CD8+ TEMRA cells were enriched by FACS. Blood was collected in EDTA tubes and processed within 24 hours, with PBMCs isolated through density gradient centrifugation. PBMCs intended for TCR sequencing were cryopreserved in liquid nitrogen and thawed later in a water bath at 37 degrees C. The sorted or isolated CD4+, CD8+ and CD8+ TEMRA cells reached a purity of at least 90%. With regard to this clonotype: This receptor's antigen is unknown. No much larger clone exists at a distance of one base, and base qualities are not known.

RNA was extracted using the RNeasy kit, and roughly 0.5 to 1 microgram was reverse transcribed with random hexamers. The immunoSEQ multiplex PCR assay, covering 54 Vbeta and 13 Jbeta segments, was used to amplify TCR beta CDR3 regions. PCR amplification bias was corrected using a synthetic template baseline for primer optimization and computational correction. The authors processed their data as follows. Reads were assigned to V, D and J genes according to IMGT and analyzed in immunoSEQ Analyzer, with only productive sequences retained. To calculate clonality, Shannon entropy was normalized by log2 of the number of productive unique sequences and then subtracted from one. Public and private clones were assessed among the 100 most prevalent clones of each patient and control. Clones were defined as Susac-specific when absent from the healthy and MS cohorts, from about 1,100 published viral clones and from other ImmuneACCESS disease sequences. TCRdb reprocessed the public reads (quality trimming at Q25 with fastp, clone calling with MiXCR) and kept in-frame beta chains. When rows share a CDR3 protein, they turn into one entry using the most common DNA and genes. Clone size and V and J calls follow TCRdb, not the original study. In all, the sample holds 130,000 to 150,000 distinct CDR3 sequences, and more than 90% of those were seen once. The leading ten clones occupy over 0.065% of the sample.

Findings and caveats that apply to the study as a whole: In patients with Susac syndrome, the CD4+ T cell repertoire showed no detectable clonal expansion. The number of individuals in the TCR sequencing and HLA analysis was recognized as being relatively small.

This receptor was obtained from a human donor with Susac syndrome. The sequenced sample consisted of CD4+ T cells from PBMCs.

CDR3 sequence: CASSFHYTGELFF. The nucleotide sequence reads TGTGCCAGCAGTTTCCATTACACCGGGGAGCTGTTTTTT. The chain joins TRBV12-3 or TRBV12-4 to TRBJ2-2, with the D gene uncertain. The CDR3 runs 13 amino acids, cysteine and phenylalanine included. The CDR3 DNA has 39 bases and is translated from base 1. V is reduced by 3 bases and J by 3 bases, leaving a spacing of 5 bases between them.